Below, one TCR beta chain is given with its context. V lost 4 bases to trimming and J lost 10 bases, with 11 bases between them. This CDR3 spans 12 amino acids. This specimen belongs to a study of blood T cell repertoires in COVID-19. Across the whole study: Material from acute and convalescent COVID-19 was sourced from the United States, Italy and Spain. From T cells, B-cell-depleted T cells, or PBMCs came the material, which was cDNA or gDNA.

The table came from immunoSEQ multiplex PCR; TCRdb's copy has only in-frame clones and leaves some out. The table lists approximately 340,000 clones, 83% of them singletons. Input material: peripheral blood. This TCR came from a man aged 25 to 40 with active or convalescent COVID-19. The V and J genes are TRBV12-3 or TRBV12-4 and TRBJ1-3, with D perhaps TRBD1 (6 bases). CDR3 in amino acids: CASSWTEETIYF. The CDR3 DNA is TGTGCCAGCAGTTGGACAGAGGAGACCATATATTTT.